One and the same sample provided the 20 T cell receptor beta chains below, sequenced in a study of CD8 T cells in ankylosing spondylitis. Using its own MiXCR run on the 5' RACE reads, TCRdb lists one record per CDR3 protein. This sample has approximately 290,000 distinct CDR3 sequences, with less than 25% found just once. Specimen: blood, either unsorted or a sorted T cell fraction (not recorded which). These receptors were collected from a female donor with ankylosing spondylitis or in good health (not recorded which).

This chain connects TRBV13 to TRBJ2-3; D remains ambiguous. Per germline, CDR1 PRHDT and CDR2 FYEKMQ (reference sequence). CDR3 length: 16 residues. V lost 0 bases, J lost 4 bases, and 14 bases lay in between. The CDR3 DNA follows: TGTGCCAGCAGCTTAGGTCTCCGGAGACGGTCAGATACGCAGTATTTT. Residues: CASSLGLRRRSDTQYF.

The genes are TRBV4-3 and TRBJ2-1; D unclear. V lost 1 base and J lost 6, with 10 bases in between. Germline CDR1 reads LGHNA; CDR2 reads YSLEER. The CDR3 spans 14 residues. The CDR3 DNA sequence: TGCGCCAGCAGCCAAGGGGCCTGGGTCAATGAGCAGTTCTTC. Its translation is CASSQGAWVNEQFF.

This clonotype was observed a single time. The rearrangement joins TRBV18 to TRBJ2-1; D unclear. The CDR3 runs to 14 residues. With 3 bases removed from V and 8 bases from J, the gap between germline ends came to 14 bases. Germline V CDR1 and CDR2: KGHSH, LQKENI. This CDR3 is CASSPTRWTDEQFF. The CDR3 DNA reads TGTGCCAGCTCACCGACACGGTGGACCGATGAGCAGTTCTTC.

The rearrangement uses TRBV4-3 and TRBJ2-7; 8 bases are a match to TRBD1. V was clipped by 4 bases and J by 4 bases; unmatched bases: 3. The CDR3 length is 13 residues. CDR1 and CDR2 (germline): LGHNA, YSLEER. Written as DNA, the CDR3 is TGCGCCAGCAGCCCCCGGACAGGGTACGAGCAGTACTTC. Residues: CASSPRTGYEQYF.

The chain couples TRBV20-1 to TRBJ1-1; possible D gene TRBD1, 5 bases. Germline values: CDR1 DFQATT, CDR2 SNEGSKA (reference sequence). Trimming removed 5 bases at V and 4 bases at J, with 14 bases between. The CDR3 runs 13 residues. Written as DNA, the CDR3 is TGCAGTGCTCGGAGGAGTGGGGGCACTGAAGCTTTCTTT. Its translation is CSARRSGGTEAFF.

The J gene is TRBJ2-2, the V gene TRBV6-5, with 10 bases aligning to TRBD1. After removal of 0 bases from V and 5 bases from J, the junction contained 9 bases not matched to a gene. The CDR3 has 18 residues. The V gene's germline CDR1 is MNHEY and CDR2 SVGAGI. DNA of the CDR3: TGTGCCAGCAGTTACTCTGCCTGGACAGGGGGAGGGACCGGGGAGCTGTTTTTT. Its translation: CASSYSAWTGGGTGELFF.

This chain connects TRBV6-1 to TRBJ1-2, with D perhaps matching TRBD1 (5 bases). The CDR3 has 12 amino acids. V lost 5 bases to trimming and J lost 8 bases, with 12 bases between them. The germline CDR1 and CDR2 sequences are MNHNS and SASEGT. The CDR3 protein is CASSLTGTGYTF. The CDR3 region has the DNA TGTGCCAGCAGTTTAACGGGGACCGGCTACACCTTC.

This chain uses TRBV20-1 with TRBJ2-5; 9 bases align to TRBD2. The CDR3 covers 13 residues. Germline trimming cut 6 bases from V and 4 bases from J; bases unmatched to any gene: 6. Germline V gene lookup returns CDR1 DFQATT and CDR2 SNEGSKA (reference sequence). The CDR3 DNA is TGCAGTGCCACGATAGCGGGAGTAGAGACCCAGTACTTC. This sequence encodes CSATIAGVETQYF.

A few counts support this clonotype. V gene TRBV14 combines with J gene TRBJ2-1; the D gene is possibly TRBD1 (6 bases). This CDR3 is 15 amino acids long. The germline V gene has CDR1 SGHDN and CDR2 FVKESK. V lost 2 bases and J 5 bases, leaving 13 bases between the germline ends. DNA for the CDR3: TGTGCCAGCAGCCAACAGCAGGGGTGGAACAATGAGCAGTTCTTC. Amino acids: CASSQQQGWNNEQFF.

This clonotype has a handful of counts. The chain employs TRBV20-1 and TRBJ2-7; 7 nucleotides match TRBD2. V shed 3 bases, J shed 9 bases, and the junction held 8 bases outside the gene matches. Germline V gene data show CDR1 as DFQATT and CDR2 as SNEGSKA (reference sequence). The CDR3 covers 12 residues. The CDR3 DNA reads as TGCAGTGCTAGGGCCGTACGGGAGGTGCAGTACTTC. Its translation is CSARAVREVQYF.

The chain links TRBV20-1 to TRBJ2-1, with TRBD2 identical over 11 bases. There are 15 residues in the CDR3. Germline values: CDR1 DFQATT, CDR2 SNEGSKA (reference sequence). The V and J ends lost 3 bases and 6 bases, in that order; junction bases with no gene match: 7. CDR3 sequence reads: CSASSSSGRSNEQFF. In nucleotides, the CDR3 is TGCAGTGCTAGCTCCTCTAGCGGGAGGAGCAATGAGCAGTTCTTC.

This clonotype appeared many times. The chain employs TRBV20-1 and TRBJ2-3; 7 nucleotides line up with TRBD2. Germline CDR1 DFQATT, CDR2 SNEGSKA (reference sequence). V was clipped by 6 bases and J by 11 bases; unmatched bases: 11. This CDR3 region has 12 residues. For the CDR3, the DNA is TGCAGTGCCCCCAGGGAGGGGATACAGCAGTATTTT. Amino acid sequence: CSAPREGIQQYF.

The chain has TRBV5-6 and TRBJ2-1, with D possibly matching TRBD2 (6 bases). The germline V and J ends were trimmed by 2 bases and 10 bases, with 16 bases remaining between them. The CDR3 is made up of 14 amino acids. Germline assignment: CDR1 SGHDT and CDR2 YYEEEE. The CDR3 DNA reads as TGTGCCAGCAGCTTATGGGAGGTCCAACTGGAGCAGTTCTTC. Translated: CASSLWEVQLEQFF.

V is TRBV4-2 and J is TRBJ2-3, with D tentatively TRBD1 (6 bases). V was shortened by 1 base and J by 5 bases, with 10 bases between the two germline ends. The CDR3 loop spans 14 amino acids. CDR1 LGHNA and CDR2 YNFKEQ come from the germline V gene. The CDR3 reads CASSQGLGGDTQYF. The DNA for the CDR3 is TGTGCCAGCAGCCAAGGCCTAGGGGGAGATACGCAGTATTTT.

The chain joins TRBV28 to TRBJ2-3; D might be TRBD1 or TRBD2, each matching 6 bases. Germline V CDR1 and CDR2: MDHEN, SYDVKM. The CDR3 is made up of 13 amino acids. Deletions cut 7 bases from V and 8 bases from J, with 16 bases between. DNA for the CDR3: TGTGCCAGCACCGTTCTGGGGGGCGGTACGCAGTATTTT. It codes for CASTVLGGGTQYF. Full variable domain (remainder filled in from reference TRBV28 and TRBJ2-3): DVKVTQSSRYLVKRTGEKVFLECVQDMDHENMFWYRQDPGLGLRLIYFSYDVKMKEKGDIPEGYSVSREKKERFSLILESASTNQTSMYLCASTVLGGGTQYFGPGTRLTVL.

The chain employs TRBV20-1 and TRBJ2-7, with D hard to call. Germline V gene lookup returns CDR1 DFQATT and CDR2 SNEGSKA (reference sequence). Trimming removed 1 base from V and 7 bases from J, with 8 bases in between. The CDR3 length is 11 residues. The DNA of the CDR3 is TGCAGTGCTAGAGGAATGCGTGAGCAGTACTTC. It encodes CSARGMREQYF.

This clonotype was seen a few times. V is TRBV7-2 and J is TRBJ2-7; TRBD2 aligns across 12 bases. V dropped 5 bases and J dropped 6; count of bases not matched to a gene: 8. The CDR3 extends over 15 amino acids. Germline CDR1 is SGHTA and CDR2 is FQGNSA. CDR3 DNA sequence: TGTGCCAGCAGCCCCCCCAGACTAGCGGGAGTCGAGCAGTACTTC. Translation gives CASSPPRLAGVEQYF.

The chain recombines TRBV7-2 with TRBJ2-3, with 8 bases that match TRBD1. Looked up from germline, CDR1 is SGHTA and CDR2 is FQGNSA. The CDR3 length is 17 residues. V gave up 7 bases and J gave up 0 bases; unmatched junction bases: 12. The CDR3 sequence is CASTYGQGMGSTDTQYF. CDR3 nucleotides: TGTGCCAGCACCTACGGACAGGGAATGGGGAGCACAGATACGCAGTATTTT.

This clonotype has just a few counts. The chain carries TRBV28 and TRBJ1-1; possible D gene TRBD1, 5 bases. The germline V and J ends were trimmed by 5 bases and 8 bases, with 21 bases remaining between them. CDR1 MDHEN and CDR2 SYDVKM come from the germline V gene. The CDR3 runs 15 residues. The CDR3, as DNA: TGTGCCAGCAGTCAGGCAGGGCGCGGACTATCGGAAGCTTTCTTT. Translated, it gives CASSQAGRGLSEAFF.

The rearrangement uses TRBV6-1 and TRBJ2-4; D perhaps matches TRBD2 (5 bases). Germline CDR1 is MNHNS and CDR2 is SASEGT. Between the trimmed V and J ends, which lost 5 bases and 1 base, there was a span of 9 bases. This CDR3 has 14 residues. The CDR3 bases are TGTGCCAGCAGTCGCCGGGGTGCCAAAAACATTCAGTACTTC. Its translation: CASSRRGAKNIQYF.